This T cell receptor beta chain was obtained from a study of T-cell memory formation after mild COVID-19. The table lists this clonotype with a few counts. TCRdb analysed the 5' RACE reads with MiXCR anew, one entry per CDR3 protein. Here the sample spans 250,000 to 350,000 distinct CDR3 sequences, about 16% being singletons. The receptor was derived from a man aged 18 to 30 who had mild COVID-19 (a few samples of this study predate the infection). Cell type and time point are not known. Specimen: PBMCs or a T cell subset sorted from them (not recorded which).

In nucleotides, the CDR3 is TGTGCCAGCAGATCTAATGACAGGGCCTCCAACACTGAAGCTTTCTTT. Translating it yields CASRSNDRASNTEAFF. The rearrangement uses TRBV12-3 or TRBV12-4 and TRBJ1-1; 7 bases are a match to TRBD1. The trim removed 6 bases at V and 2 bases at J, leaving 12 bases unmatched. CDR3 size: 16 residues.